A selection of T cell receptor beta chains follows, all from one sample in a study of blood T cell repertoires in COVID-19. Here immunoSEQ multiplex PCR was the method, and the copy in TCRdb shows in-frame clones only, minus some. The sample lists about 240,000 clones; about 90% were seen once. Input material: peripheral blood. The receptor set was obtained from a man aged 55 to 70 with acute or convalescent COVID-19. Both conserved end residues are part of each CDR3. The order of the fields is V gene, clone size, CDR3 protein. Only some rows state a clone size, as once, few, many or a class for expanded clones.

TRBV5-8,-,CASSWSGAEQYF
TRBV14,-,CASSQDGLGTHNYGYTF
TRBV9,-,CASSGRSSGRSYNEQFF
TRBV2,few,CASRPLRGTDLAKNIQYF
TRBV24-1,once,CATSFGYTGELFF
TRBV7-2,-,CASSLALAGYGYTF
TRBV19,few,CASSMAGNNYGYTF
TRBV3-1/TRBV3-2,few,CASSQDPGSYEQYF
TRBV3-1/TRBV3-2,-,CASSPGPAGVRNTIYF
TRBV28,-,CASSLFQENYGYTF
TRBV6-1,-,CASSETGAYNEQFF
TRBV5-4,-,CASSPGLSGANVLTF
TRBV20-1,-,CSARDRVGYTF
TRBV10-3,-,CAISYASTDTQYF
TRBV7-9,-,CASSLNAGVINQPQHF
TRBV3-1/TRBV3-2,-,CASSQVDRGNSPLHF
TRBV27,-,CASSLKPTSVQETQYF
TRBV5-1,-,CASSWSGGNTEAFF
TRBV6-2/TRBV6-3,-,CASSPRTLAGGNEQFF
TRBV7-9,-,CASRGQGDNQPQHF
TRBV18,-,CASSLPQGGQGNQPQHF
TRBV7-3,once,CASSRGPGVGTDTQYF
TRBV10-1,few,CARVGGRGRHQPQHF
TRBV11-2,once,CASSGTGVYEQYF